One and the same sample provided the 11 T cell receptor beta chains below, sequenced in a study of regulatory T cells in long-lasting Graves disease. Noted time point: newly diagnosed GD, antithyroid drugs for less than 3 months. The authors made the TCR library using RNA they extracted from PBMCs. Sequencing libraries for TCR beta were prepared with iRepertoire HTBI primers and Arm-PCR of CDR3 regions. TCRdb ran MiXCR on the multiplex PCR reads and lists one entry per CDR3 protein. The data hold hundreds of thousands of distinct CDR3 sequences, with about 12% observed a single time. This same sample was also taken into another study, of T cells in Graves' hyperthyroidism and ophthalmopathy.

The sequences come from peripheral blood mononuclear cells (PBMCs), collected at new diagnosis, from a patient treated with antithyroid drugs. These receptors were taken from a woman in her thirties with Graves disease.

This sequence joins TRBV11-2 and TRBJ2-1, with 9 bases that match TRBD2. CDR3 length: 15 amino acids. The V gene's germline CDR1 is SGHAT and CDR2 FQNNGV. Trimming removed 4 bases from V and 7 bases from J; junction bases left unmatched: 8. CDR3 sequence (DNA): TGTGCCAGCAGCTCTAGCGGGAATAGAAGAAATGAGCAGTTCTTC. Translation gives CASSSSGNRRNEQFF.

This clonotype showed up many times. V gene TRBV11-2 combines with J gene TRBJ2-7; the D is unclear. Germline CDR1 and CDR2: SGHAT and FQNNGV. The V gene lost 3 bases and the J gene lost 3 bases, with 6 bases spanning the gap. This CDR3 contains 12 residues. CDR3 in amino acids: CASSLRIYEQYF. The DNA for the CDR3 is TGTGCCAGCAGCTTGCGGATCTACGAGCAGTACTTC.

The rearrangement links TRBV19 to TRBJ2-1, with 7 bases aligning to TRBD2. The V gene's germline CDR1 is LNHDA and CDR2 SQIVND (reference sequence). Losses at the gene ends were 3 bases for V and 3 bases for J; bases not matched to a gene: 5. This CDR3 contains 15 residues. The CDR3 coding sequence is TGTGCCAGTAGTATCTGGCTAGCGGACTACAATGAGCAGTTCTTC. It specifies CASSIWLADYNEQFF.

The chain recombines TRBV12-3 or TRBV12-4 with TRBJ2-5, with TRBD2 matching over 8 bases. The CDR3 runs 12 residues. V shed 8 bases, J shed 5 bases, and the junction held 4 bases outside the gene matches. CDR3 loop: CASLLAGETQYF. In nucleotides, the CDR3 is TGTGCCAGCCTTCTAGCGGGCGAGACCCAGTACTTC.

As for this clonotype: This may arise from a read error, as a much more abundant clone is one base away. The chain combines TRBV5-4 with TRBJ2-4; no clear D gene. This CDR3 comprises 12 residues. The germline V gene has CDR1 SGHNT and CDR2 YYREEE (reference sequence). The CDR3 DNA sequence: TGTGCCAGCAGTTTCGGGCCAAACATTCAGTGCTTC. Translated, it gives CASSFGPNIQCF. Supplemented by reference TRBV5-4 and TRBJ2-4, the full variable domain reads ETGVTQSPTHLIKTRGQQVTLRCSSQSGHNTVSWYQQALGQGPQFIFQYYREEENGRGNFPPRFSGLQFPNYSSELNVNALELDDSALYLCASSFGPNIQCFGAGTRLSVL.

This clonotype was detected a few times. The genes are TRBV9 and TRBJ2-4; D not certain. Trimming shortened V by 0 bases and J by 5 bases, and 6 bases separated the two germline ends. The CDR3 is 13 amino acids. Per germline, CDR1 SGDLS and CDR2 YYNGEE. CDR3: CASSVDSENIQYF. The CDR3 DNA is TGTGCCAGCAGCGTAGACAGCGAAAACATTCAGTACTTC.

Only a few counts were recorded for this clonotype. The V and J genes are TRBV5-8 and TRBJ1-5; tentative D call: TRBD1 (6 bases). The V and J ends lost 4 bases and 1 base respectively, with 15 bases between them. The germline gives CDR1 SGHTS, CDR2 YDEGEE. The CDR3 is 16 amino acids. Here the CDR3 DNA reads TGTGCCAGCAGCGATATGTGGGGGGCGAGCAATCAGCCCCAGCATTTT. This gives the protein CASSDMWGASNQPQHF.

J is TRBJ2-7 and V is TRBV20-1, with D maybe TRBD2 (6 bases). Germline CDR1 DFQATT, CDR2 SNEGSKA (reference sequence). The CDR3 covers 13 residues. Trimming took 0 bases from V and 7 from J, leaving 13 bases between them. Here the CDR3 DNA reads TGCAGTGCTAGAGATCGGGGGTCGGGTGAGCAGTACTTC. This sequence encodes CSARDRGSGEQYF.

The table lists this clonotype with many counts. Here the CDR3 DNA reads TGTGCCAGCAGTCGAGGCAGGACTTTATATGGCTACACCTTC. Its translation: CASSRGRTLYGYTF. The rearrangement uses TRBV5-8 and TRBJ1-2; no clear D. V lost 5 bases to trimming and J lost 5 bases, with 16 bases between them. Germline V gene data show CDR1 as SGHTS and CDR2 as YDEGEE. The CDR3 consists of 14 residues.

Details on this clonotype: This could be a read error, since a much larger clone is one nucleotide away. The rearrangement links TRBV28 to TRBJ2-1; possible D gene TRBD2, 5 bases. The V gene lost 7 bases and the J gene lost 4 bases, with 20 bases spanning the gap. Germline assignment: CDR1 MDHEN and CDR2 SYDVKM. The CDR3 covers 16 residues. CDR3 region: CASTLLVGRGYNEQFF. The CDR3 DNA follows: TGTGCCAGCACTCTGCTCGTAGGACGGGGATACAATGAGCAGTTCTTC.

This clonotype was counted ten times or more. This chain links TRBV5-1 with TRBJ2-7; 7 positions agree with TRBD2. V trimming: 2 bases; J trimming: 6 bases; junction bases outside the gene matches: 8. The germline CDR1 and CDR2 sequences are SGHRS and YFSETQ. This CDR3 has 14 residues. The CDR3 here is CASSFNEAGREQYF. The CDR3 DNA reads TGCGCCAGCAGCTTTAACGAAGCGGGACGCGAGCAGTACTTC. The full variable domain, with the rest looked up from reference TRBV5-1 and TRBJ2-7, is KAGVTQTPRYLIKTRGQQVTLSCSPISGHRSVSWYQQTPGQGLQFLFEYFSETQRNKGNFPGRFSGRQFSNSRSEMNVSTLELGDSALYLCASSFNEAGREQYFGPGTRLTVT.